Presented here are 3 T cell receptor beta chains from one specimen sequenced in a study of beta chain features in type 1 diabetes. What was sequenced were expressed TCRB transcripts, since all of the isolated RNA had been reverse transcribed. Measured with immunoSEQ multiplex PCR; TCRdb has only the in-frame clones, and not every one. The data show about 900,000 clones, with roughly 17% seen just once and about 0.025% held by the top ten. Material for sequencing was naive CD4+ T cells from blood. These receptors all stem from a woman between 18 and 29 years old in good health.

This clone turned up a few times. This chain links TRBV4-3 with TRBJ2-5, with a weak D call TRBD1 (6 bases). TRBJ2-7 matches the DNA end more closely, so the J call is doubtful. There are 16 residues in the CDR3. Germline V gene data show CDR1 as LGHNA and CDR2 as YSLEER. CDR3 region: CASSQGYLGQTGEQYF. The CDR3, as DNA: TGCGCCAGCAGCCAGGGATATCTAGGACAGACGGGCGAGCAGTACTTC.

This clone was detected a few times. The CDR3, as DNA: TGTGCCAGTAGTATAGATCTATTAGGGGTAGACGCCGAGACTCCGGGGGGCAAAAACATTCAGTACTTC. Its translation is CASSIDLLGVDAETPGGKNIQYF. This chain links TRBV19 with TRBJ2-4; TRBD2 matches at 7 bases. This CDR3 spans 23 amino acids. V lost 0 bases to trimming and J lost 3 bases; unmatched junction nucleotides: 26. Germline V CDR1 and CDR2: LNHDA, SQIVND (reference sequence).

The V call is TRBV9, the J call TRBJ1-3; D not certain. Per germline, CDR1 SGDLS and CDR2 YYNGEE. V was pared by 4 bases and J by 4 bases, with 21 bases between. This CDR3 comprises 17 residues. In DNA form, the CDR3 reads TGTGCCAGCAGCCCCCATCCGTATCTGGGGTCAGGAAACACCATATATTTT. Encoded protein: CASSPHPYLGSGNTIYF.